This TCR beta chain was obtained from a study of shared clonotypes between healthy human individuals (dated by TCRdb to about 2020). Concerning the study at large: A few men and two women, aged 18 to 49 years, made up the cohort. For each donor, three plates each were used for CD4 naive and CD4 memory, two plates were used for CD8 naive, and one plate was used for CD8 memory. To estimate repertoire size and how much clonotype sharing occurs between individuals, the study deeply sequenced the blood TCR repertoires of about 5 healthy adults. Different laboratories and diverse techniques were used to prepare libraries and sequence TCR repertoires, to increase sequencing depth and limit assay-specific biases. Each donor's leukapheresis produced roughly between about 0.8 and 10 billion PBMCs.

Points on this clone: Its antigen is still unknown. Base qualities were left out, and no much larger clone turns up one base away.

Measured from the cysteine to the phenylalanine, the CDR3 is 13 residues long. Only the CDR3 DNA stays, 39 bases, in frame from base 1. V and J are truncated by 8 bases and 2 bases respectively, leaving an intervening sequence of 13 bases. CDR1 is given as MNHEY and CDR2 as SVGAGI, both from the germline V gene. The study at large found these results: Sampling was restricted to blood, and TCR repertoires in tissue are likely to differ from TCR repertoires in blood. Larger estimated clonotype richness was generally found for naive subsets than for memory subsets. Rarefaction of sorted-subset datasets indicated incomplete sequencing despite the large sequencing depth. Approximately 5% of naive CD4, 3.5% of naive CD8, 2% to 2.5% of memory CD4, and over 0.35% of memory CD8 clonotypes were shared across four donors. Compared with non-shared clonotypes, the clonotypes found in all four sorted-subset donors had higher generation probabilities. Based on pairwise subsampling, the degree of clonotype sharing among donors was expected to be affected by sequencing depth. Because the study included only a small number of donors, the genetic and exposure-history diversity represented was limited.

CD8 naive samples were CD45RO-negative cells positively selected for CCR7, giving a CD45RA+CCR7+ population that excluded TemRA cells. The donors were healthy, HIV-negative adults with no recently reported acute infections or vaccinations. Every donor was a Caucasian adult residing in Nashville, Tennessee, USA. After blood collection by leukapheresis, PBMCs were isolated using Ficoll-Histopaque density gradient centrifugation and then cryopreserved in the vapor phase of liquid nitrogen. Analytical flow cytometry was used to check the purity and quantity of each magnetically sorted T cell population. Genomic DNA was isolated from each sorted fraction and quantified by UV absorbance on a Nanodrop 2000c. Using the deep immunoSEQ assay, TCR CDR3 regions were amplified from genomic DNA by multiplex PCR. Genomic DNA extracted from each cell subset was distributed evenly over all wells of several immunoSEQ 96-well plates, and each plate served as one replicate. For sorted subsets, around 0.2 ug genomic DNA, equal to 30,000 or so T cell genomes, was loaded into each replicate PCR. Purified libraries were measured with a Qubit 3.0 fluorometer, size-checked on a Bioanalyzer 2100, and measured again with the KAPA Library Quantification kit. Every immunoSEQ 96-well plate was sequenced on a separate single-read 150-cycle Illumina NextSeq 550 flow cell. The paper's data handling went like this. Because only junctional sequences without quality scores were contained in the immunoSEQ output, filtering matching that applied to full-length reads could not be performed. To assign V/J genes and CDR3, sequences were annotated using PyIR, a Python wrapper for IgBLAST v1.9, with IMGT germline references. Reads were removed for weak V/J assignments (E-value above 1e-6), missing CDR3, stop codons, out-of-frame junctions, or ambiguous translated residues. V3J clonotypes were defined as sequences sharing the same inferred V gene, J gene, and CDR3 amino acid sequence. The percentage overlap between two repertoires was calculated by dividing the number of shared unique clonotypes by the size of the smaller repertoire. Three approaches were used to assess repertoire richness: RTK rarefaction, the Chao1 estimator, and Recon v2.1 estimates of unobserved clonotypes. OLGA was used to compute generation probabilities for all TCRbeta clonotypes that the gDNA method yielded from a handful of donors. The table comes from immuneACCESS by way of TCRdb, which keeps in-frame sequences with V and J called. Part of the clones is missing from these tables; in studies checked, under half for an unresolved V gene and the rest for unknown reasons. V, J and clone size reflect that table, while D and trimming were determined from the DNA. The sample profile shows millions of clones; 85% to 95% of them were found once. The ten largest clones add up to 0.85% to 1.2% of the sample.

The origin of this receptor is a man younger than 35 in good health. Sequencing used naive CD8+ T cells sorted from blood. The cell subset or site label corresponds to: CD45RA+CCR7+. The chain couples TRBV6-5 to TRBJ2-7; the D gene is possibly TRBD1, with 5 bases matching. The sequenced DNA is TGTGCCAGCCGCAGGGTTGGGACCTACGAGCAGTACTTC. The translation is CASRRVGTYEQYF.